This T cell receptor beta chain emerged from a study of Graves' ophthalmopathy and Graves' hyperthyroidism. Amplification of the TCR beta CDR3 regions used RNA transcripts (as template). Amplification began with first-round RT-PCR using HTBI primers, then second-round multiplex PCR was performed. Via MiXCR, TCRdb re-called the multiplex PCR reads, giving one row per CDR3 protein. The sample records about 740,000 distinct CDR3 sequences, 40% being singletons. Germline V gene sequence: CDR1 DFQATT, CDR2 SNEGSKA (reference sequence). This CDR3 is built from 15 residues. V lost 4 bases, J lost 6 bases, and 18 bases lay in between.

The sample was peripheral blood. This clonotype was sampled from an adult man with Graves' ophthalmopathy. This chain uses TRBV20-1 with TRBJ2-2; TRBD1 might be the D (6 bases). The CDR3 bases are TGCAGTGCTACTGTGTCAGGGCAGGGGTCCGGGGAGCTGTTTTTT. It is translated as CSATVSGQGSGELFF.